This paragraph covers one T cell receptor (beta chain) sequence. Its specificity is unknown. Germline-derived CDR1 and CDR2 are MGHRA and YSYEKL. J gave up 9 bases and V 0 bases, and 3 bases lay outside the gene matches. The CDR3 length is 16 residues. Sequencing was performed with immunoSEQ multiplex PCR; in TCRdb, only in-frame clones are kept and a portion is missing. The data hold hundreds of thousands of clones, with around nine tenths observed a single time. Treatment described: some 20 received Ad26.COV2.S at low or high dose, single or two shots; 5 received placebo; per-sample allocation not given. Day 63 following the first vaccine or placebo injection was when the samples were taken. An Ad26 vector carrying the Wuhan-strain SARS-CoV-2 spike served as the vaccine. The sample originates from a study of Ad26.COV2.S vaccination and SARS-CoV-2 variants. Overall study: The study gave Ad26.COV2.S intramuscularly, once or twice 56 days apart.

Study observations and caveats: Breadth and depth estimates from TCRs may understate total T cell responses.

V usage is TRBV4-1 and J usage is TRBJ2-2; 14 nucleotides line up with TRBD2. Sequencing was performed on peripheral blood, taken in a trial of Ad26.COV2.S vaccine versus placebo. The receptor was derived from a person between 18 and 65 years old who received the Ad26.COV2.S COVID-19 vaccine or a placebo. The CDR3 DNA follows: TGCGCCAGCAGCCAAGATGGGACTAGCGGGAGATGGGAGCTGTTTTTT. It specifies CASSQDGTSGRWELFF.